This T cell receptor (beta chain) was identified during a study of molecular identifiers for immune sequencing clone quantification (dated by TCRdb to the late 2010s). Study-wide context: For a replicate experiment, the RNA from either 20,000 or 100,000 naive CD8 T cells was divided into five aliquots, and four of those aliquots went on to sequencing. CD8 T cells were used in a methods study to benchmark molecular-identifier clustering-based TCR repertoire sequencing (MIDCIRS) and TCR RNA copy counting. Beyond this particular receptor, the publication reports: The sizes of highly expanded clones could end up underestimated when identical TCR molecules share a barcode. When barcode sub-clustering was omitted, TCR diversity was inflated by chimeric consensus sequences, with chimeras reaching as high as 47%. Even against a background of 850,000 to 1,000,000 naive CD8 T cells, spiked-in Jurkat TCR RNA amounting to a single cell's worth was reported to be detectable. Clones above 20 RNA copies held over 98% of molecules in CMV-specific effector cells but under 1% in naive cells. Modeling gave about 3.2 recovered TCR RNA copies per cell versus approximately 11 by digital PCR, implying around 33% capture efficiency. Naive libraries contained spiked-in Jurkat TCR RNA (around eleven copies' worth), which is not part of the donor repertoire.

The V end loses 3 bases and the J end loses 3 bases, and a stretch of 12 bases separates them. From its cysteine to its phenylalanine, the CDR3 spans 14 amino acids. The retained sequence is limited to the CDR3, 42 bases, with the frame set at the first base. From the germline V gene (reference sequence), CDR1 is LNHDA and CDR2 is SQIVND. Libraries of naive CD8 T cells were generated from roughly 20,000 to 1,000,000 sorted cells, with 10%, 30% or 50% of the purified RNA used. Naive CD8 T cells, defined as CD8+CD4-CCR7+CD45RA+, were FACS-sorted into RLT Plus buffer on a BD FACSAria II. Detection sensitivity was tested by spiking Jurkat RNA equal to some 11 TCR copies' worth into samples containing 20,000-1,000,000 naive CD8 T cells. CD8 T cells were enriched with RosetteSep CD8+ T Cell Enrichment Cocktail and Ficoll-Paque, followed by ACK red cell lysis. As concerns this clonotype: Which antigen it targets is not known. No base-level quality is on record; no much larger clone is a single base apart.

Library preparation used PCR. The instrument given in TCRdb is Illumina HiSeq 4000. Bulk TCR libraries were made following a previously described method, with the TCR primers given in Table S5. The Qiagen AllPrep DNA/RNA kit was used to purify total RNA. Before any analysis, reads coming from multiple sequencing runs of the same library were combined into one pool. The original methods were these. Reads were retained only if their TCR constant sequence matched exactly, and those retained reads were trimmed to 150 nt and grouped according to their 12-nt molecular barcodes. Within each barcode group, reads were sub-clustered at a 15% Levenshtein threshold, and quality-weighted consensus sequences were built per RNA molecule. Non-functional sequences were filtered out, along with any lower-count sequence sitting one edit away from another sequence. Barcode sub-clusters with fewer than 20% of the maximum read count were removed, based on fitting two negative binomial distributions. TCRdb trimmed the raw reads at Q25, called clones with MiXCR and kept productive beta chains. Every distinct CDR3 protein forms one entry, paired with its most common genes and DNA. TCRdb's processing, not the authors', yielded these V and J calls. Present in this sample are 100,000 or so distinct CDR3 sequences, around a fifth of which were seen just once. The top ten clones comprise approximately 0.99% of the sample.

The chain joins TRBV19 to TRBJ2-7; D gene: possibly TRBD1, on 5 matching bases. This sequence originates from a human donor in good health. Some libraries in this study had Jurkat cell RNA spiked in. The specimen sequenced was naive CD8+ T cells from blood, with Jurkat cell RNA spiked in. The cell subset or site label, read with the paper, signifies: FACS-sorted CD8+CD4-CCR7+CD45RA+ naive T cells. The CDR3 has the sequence CASSISGHGYEQYF. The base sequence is TGTGCCAGTAGTATCTCAGGGCACGGCTACGAGCAGTACTTC. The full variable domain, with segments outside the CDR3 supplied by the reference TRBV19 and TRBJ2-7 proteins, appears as DGGITQSPKYLFRKEGQNVTLSCEQNLNHDAMYWYRQDPGQGLRLIYYSQIVNDFQKGDIAEGYSVSREKKESFPLTVTSAQKNPTAFYLCASSISGHGYEQYFGPGTRLTVT.